The 2 T cell receptor beta chains below come from one sample, sequenced in a study of Ad26.COV2.S vaccination and SARS-CoV-2 variants. Clones were read by immunoSEQ multiplex PCR, and TCRdb kept only the in-frame ones, dropping some. The sample yields about 440,000 clones, around 88% seen once. The treatment was: 15 to 20 received Ad26.COV2.S at low or high dose, single or two shots; several received placebo; per-sample allocation not given. Repertoires come from day 63 after the first vaccine or placebo injection. The input for sequencing was peripheral blood, taken in a trial of Ad26.COV2.S vaccine versus placebo. The receptor set was obtained from a person between 18 and 59 years old who received the Ad26.COV2.S COVID-19 vaccine or a placebo.

The sample holds one count of this clone. The chain has TRBV5-1 and TRBJ2-7, with 10 positions matching TRBD2. V gave up 2 bases and J gave up 3 bases; unmatched junction bases: 5. The germline V gene encodes CDR1 SGHRS and CDR2 YFSETQ. This CDR3 has 15 residues. DNA of the CDR3: TGCGCCAGCAGCTTAAGAGCGGGAGGGCACTACGAGCAGTACTTC. This sequence encodes CASSLRAGGHYEQYF.

The rearrangement uses TRBV5-4 and TRBJ2-3; D is unclear. This CDR3 spans 15 amino acids. Deletions cut 3 bases from V and 1 base from J, with 12 bases between. Germline CDR1 reads SGHNT; CDR2 reads YYREEE (reference sequence). Written as DNA, the CDR3 is TGTGCCAGCAGCTACCTAGGCCCTGGCACAGATACGCAGTATTTT. The encoded protein is CASSYLGPGTDTQYF. Full variable domain (outside the CDR3, taken from reference TRBV5-4 and TRBJ2-3): ETGVTQSPTHLIKTRGQQVTLRCSSQSGHNTVSWYQQALGQGPQFIFQYYREEENGRGNFPPRFSGLQFPNYSSELNVNALELDDSALYLCASSYLGPGTDTQYFGPGTRLTVL.